Following are 12 T cell receptor beta chains from one sample sequenced in a study of T cell responses to AZD1222 COVID-19 vaccine. The assay was immunoSEQ multiplex PCR, and TCRdb's table has in-frame clones only and misses some. Seen here are about 100,000 clones, approximately 90% observed once, and the top ten hold approximately 15%. Sequences were derived from peripheral blood, sampled on day 0 of AZD1222 vaccination. These receptors originate from an adult in good health.

The rearrangement joins TRBV5-4 to TRBJ2-2; unclear D gene. The germline CDR1 and CDR2 sequences are SGHNT and YYREEE (reference sequence). V was cut by 0 bases and J by 6 bases, with 9 bases left in between. The CDR3 consists of 14 residues. The CDR3 protein is CASSLDRGPGELFF. The DNA of the CDR3 is TGTGCCAGCAGCTTGGACAGAGGCCCCGGGGAGCTGTTTTTT. Complete variable domain (other parts from reference TRBV5-4 and TRBJ2-2): ETGVTQSPTHLIKTRGQQVTLRCSSQSGHNTVSWYQQALGQGPQFIFQYYREEENGRGNFPPRFSGLQFPNYSSELNVNALELDDSALYLCASSLDRGPGELFFGEGSRLTVL.

This clone occurred a few times. The J gene is TRBJ2-5, the V gene TRBV29-1, with 8 positions matching TRBD1. The CDR3 extends over 11 amino acids. Germline-derived CDR1 and CDR2 are SQVTM and ANQGSEA. V lost 6 bases to trimming and J lost 3 bases; unmatched junction nucleotides: 0. In DNA form, the CDR3 reads TGCAGCGTGACAGGGGAAGAGACCCAGTACTTC. It yields the protein CSVTGEETQYF.

The chain has TRBV14 and TRBJ2-3; unclear D gene. CDR3 length: 13 amino acids. The V gene's germline CDR1 is SGHDN and CDR2 FVKESK. V was clipped by 3 bases and J by 4 bases, with 8 bases between them. The CDR3 region has the DNA TGTGCCAGCAGCCAGAGACTCCCAGATACGCAGTATTTT. Protein product: CASSQRLPDTQYF.

This chain connects TRBV29-1 to TRBJ2-2; possible D gene TRBD1, 6 bases. Per the germline V gene, CDR1 is SQVTM and CDR2 is ANQGSEA. The CDR3 runs to 15 residues. V shed 7 bases and J shed 1 base, with 16 bases lying between them. Here the CDR3 DNA reads TGCAGCGCCGATCCCGGGACACAGAACACCGGGGAGCTGTTTTTT. Its translation is CSADPGTQNTGELFF.

The rearrangement joins TRBV7-9 to TRBJ2-1; 12 bases align to TRBD2. CDR3 length: 18 residues. After removal of 4 bases from V and 9 bases from J, the junction contained 16 bases not matched to a gene. CDR1 is SEHNR and CDR2 is FQNEAQ in the germline V gene (reference sequence). DNA for the CDR3: TGTGCCAGCAGCTCCCTCTTGTTACTAGCGGGAGGCGGAGGTGAGCAGTTCTTC. Its translation: CASSSLLLLAGGGGEQFF.

The chain combines TRBV29-1 with TRBJ2-3, with 10 bases identical to TRBD2. There are 16 residues in the CDR3. Germline-derived CDR1 and CDR2 are SQVTM and ANQGSEA. V was pared by 0 bases and J by 3 bases, with 6 bases of the junction left unmatched. The CDR3 sequence is CSVEDTSGKGTDTQYF. The CDR3 nucleotides read TGCAGCGTTGAAGACACTAGCGGGAAGGGAACAGATACGCAGTATTTT.

This clone was seen a handful of times. The chain combines TRBV7-2 with TRBJ2-7, with 10 bases lining up with TRBD2. With 5 bases clipped from V and 2 bases from J, the junction kept 6 bases outside the gene matches. The CDR3 extends over 15 amino acids. The germline V gene has CDR1 SGHTA and CDR2 FQGNSA. CDR3 residues: CASSLIAGGTYEQYF. CDR3 in DNA: TGTGCCAGCAGCCTAATAGCGGGAGGCACCTACGAGCAGTACTTC.

The J gene is TRBJ1-1, the V gene TRBV7-2; D gene ambiguous. The germline V gene encodes CDR1 SGHTA and CDR2 FQGNSA. Trimming removed 1 base from V and 9 bases from J, with 15 bases in between. This CDR3 has 14 amino acids. CDR3 region: CASSLVLGSPQAFF. In DNA, the CDR3 is TGTGCCAGCAGCTTAGTTTTAGGCTCTCCTCAAGCTTTCTTT.

The gene calls are TRBV6-5 and TRBJ2-7; D is possibly TRBD2 (7 bases). The CDR3 extends over 15 amino acids. V was pared by 0 bases and J by 3 bases, with 12 bases between. Germline CDR1 and CDR2: MNHEY and SVGAGI. CDR3: CASSYSGGAYYEQYF. CDR3 sequence (DNA): TGTGCCAGCAGTTACTCGGGGGGGGCCTACTACGAGCAGTACTTC.

The chain has TRBV5-1 and TRBJ2-5, with D perhaps assigned TRBD1 or TRBD2 (5 bases each). Per the germline V gene, CDR1 is SGHRS and CDR2 is YFSETQ. The CDR3 totals 15 residues. The ends were cut back, 1 base at V and 3 bases at J, with 13 bases in the middle. In nucleotides, the CDR3 is TGCGCCAGCAGCTTGACGGGGCGAACAGAAGAGACCCAGTACTTC. This encodes CASSLTGRTEETQYF.

The chain links TRBV7-9 to TRBJ2-7, with TRBD1 matching over 7 bases. The CDR3 sequence is 14 residues long. Germline V CDR1 and CDR2: SEHNR, FQNEAQ (reference sequence). J was trimmed by 3 bases and V by 0 bases; bases with no gene match: 2. The CDR3 DNA is TGTGCCAGCAGCTTAGCGGGACAGTTCTACGAGCAGTACTTC. Its translation: CASSLAGQFYEQYF.

The chain combines TRBV6-5 with TRBJ2-7, with D perhaps TRBD1 (6 bases). Trimming cost V 4 bases and J 3 bases, with 7 bases left between them. The CDR3 is 12 amino acids. Germline assignment: CDR1 MNHEY and CDR2 SVGAGI. This CDR3 reads CASSLGGYEQYF. The CDR3 DNA reads as TGTGCCAGCAGTTTAGGGGGCTACGAGCAGTACTTC.